This T cell receptor (beta chain) was sequenced in a study of blood T cell repertoires in COVID-19. Study-level information: PBMCs, B-cell-depleted T cells, or T cells were the source of the cDNA or gDNA that made up the material.

The table came from immunoSEQ multiplex PCR; TCRdb's copy has only in-frame clones and leaves some out. The table has roughly 200,000 clones, about 87% seen once. This CDR3 region has 16 residues. The chain employs TRBV1 and TRBJ2-7; no check of the table's D call, TRBD2, against the DNA was made. TRBV1 is a listed pseudogene. This sequence was found in a woman in her 30s with acute or convalescent COVID-19. The sequenced sample was peripheral blood. DNA of the CDR3: TGCACCAGCAGCCAAAAGACTAGCGGAGGGTCCTACGAGCAGTACTTC. Translated: CTSSQKTSGGSYEQYF.